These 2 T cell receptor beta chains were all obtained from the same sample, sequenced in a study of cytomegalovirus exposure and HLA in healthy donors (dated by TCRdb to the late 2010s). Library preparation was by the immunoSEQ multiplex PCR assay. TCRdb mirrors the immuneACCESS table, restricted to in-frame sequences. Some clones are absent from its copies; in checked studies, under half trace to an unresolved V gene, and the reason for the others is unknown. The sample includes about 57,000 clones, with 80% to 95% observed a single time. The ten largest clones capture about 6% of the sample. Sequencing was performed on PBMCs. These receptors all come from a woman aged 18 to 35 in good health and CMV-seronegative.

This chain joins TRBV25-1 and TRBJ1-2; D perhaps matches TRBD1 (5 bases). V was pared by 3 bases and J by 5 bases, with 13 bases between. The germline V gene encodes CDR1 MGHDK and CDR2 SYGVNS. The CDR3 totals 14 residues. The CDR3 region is CASSEEGRSYGYTF. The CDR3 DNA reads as TGTGCCAGCAGTGAGGAGGGGAGGAGTTATGGCTACACCTTC.

CDR3 DNA sequence: TGTGCCATCAGTGAGTCGGTTTCGACAAGCGGGAGGGAAGATGAGCAGTTCTTC. Its translation: CAISESVSTSGREDEQFF. The chain uses TRBV10-3 and TRBJ2-1, with 10 bases fitting TRBD2. The CDR3 sequence is 18 residues long. Looked up from germline, CDR1 is ENHRY and CDR2 is SYGVKD. J lost 8 bases, V lost 0 bases, and 13 bases had no gene match.